The T cell receptor (beta chain) described here comes from a study of Ad26.COV2.S vaccination and SARS-CoV-2 variants. Study information: COV1001, an Ad26.COV2.S trial, supplied this vaccine-arm donor. Recipients of Ad26.COV2.S got it intramuscularly, once or twice 56 days apart.

Trimming shortened V by 1 base and J by 2 bases, and 18 bases separated the two germline ends. This CDR3 comprises 17 residues. The germline gives CDR1 SGHAT, CDR2 FQNNGV. Study-wide results and limits: It is possible that the TCR breadth and depth analyses underestimated the total T cell responses.

Treatment given: around 19 received Ad26.COV2.S at low or high dose, single or two shots; 5 received placebo; per-sample allocation not given. The samples were gathered on day 63 after the first injection of vaccine or placebo. Measured with immunoSEQ multiplex PCR; TCRdb has only the in-frame clones, and not every one. The repertoire holds hundreds of thousands of clones, with more than 75% as singletons. Points on this clone: Its antigen is not known.

This chain uses TRBV11-2 with TRBJ2-7; D is ambiguous. The sequence came from a person between 18 and 65 years old who received the Ad26.COV2.S COVID-19 vaccine or a placebo. The sequences come from peripheral blood, collected in a trial of Ad26.COV2.S vaccine versus placebo. In DNA form, the CDR3 reads TGTGCCAGCAGCTTAGGATACGGCGCGCGTCAAGCCTACGAGCAGTACTTC. Its translation is CASSLGYGARQAYEQYF.